Listed below are T cell receptor beta chains from one sample, sequenced in a study of cytomegalovirus exposure and HLA in healthy donors. Clones were read by immunoSEQ multiplex PCR, and TCRdb kept only the in-frame ones, dropping some. Of around 120,000 clones listed, 81% are singletons. The sequencing input was PBMCs. Every receptor here comes from a woman aged 30 to 39 in good health and CMV-seronegative. CDR3s include the opening cysteine and the closing phenylalanine or tryptophan. The D gene is left open where the match is weak. A row's size may be missing; if present it is once, few, many or a size class.

v_call: TRBV5-1
j_call: TRBJ1-4
d_call: TRBD1
clone_size: -
cdr3_aa: CASSLVQGNEKLFF
cdr3_nt: TGCGCCAGCAGCTTGGTACAGGGGAATGAAAAACTGTTTTTT

v_call: TRBV6-1
j_call: TRBJ1-2
d_call: -
clone_size: -
cdr3_aa: CASSEAPGVRGDGYTF
cdr3_nt: TGTGCCAGCAGTGAAGCCCCCGGAGTCAGGGGAGATGGCTACACCTTC

v_call: TRBV12-5
j_call: TRBJ2-5
d_call: -
clone_size: -
cdr3_aa: CASAASEQETQYF
cdr3_nt: TGTGCTAGTGCCGCCAGCGAACAAGAGACCCAGTACTTC

v_call: TRBV30
j_call: TRBJ2-5
d_call: TRBD2
clone_size: -
cdr3_aa: CAWSGLAGETQYF
cdr3_nt: TGTGCCTGGAGTGGACTAGCGGGAGAGACCCAGTACTTC

v_call: TRBV27
j_call: TRBJ2-7
d_call: -
clone_size: -
cdr3_aa: CASSYRQQGSYEQYF
cdr3_nt: TGTGCCAGCAGTTACCGACAGCAGGGGTCCTACGAGCAGTACTTC

v_call: TRBV16
j_call: TRBJ2-7
d_call: -
clone_size: -
cdr3_aa: CASSQSGGDYEQYF
cdr3_nt: TGTGCCAGCAGCCAATCTGGCGGAGATTACGAGCAGTACTTC

v_call: TRBV15
j_call: TRBJ1-3
d_call: -
clone_size: -
cdr3_aa: CATSRIPGDRGAGNTIYF
cdr3_nt: TGTGCCACCAGCAGAATCCCCGGAGACCGGGGGGCCGGAAACACCATATATTTT

v_call: TRBV30
j_call: TRBJ1-2
d_call: -
clone_size: -
cdr3_aa: CAWSDIPIVNYGYTF
cdr3_nt: TGTGCCTGGAGTGACATCCCAATCGTTAACTATGGCTACACCTTC

v_call: TRBV28
j_call: TRBJ1-4
d_call: -
clone_size: -
cdr3_aa: CASRPEGIGDEKLFF
cdr3_nt: TGTGCCAGCAGACCCGAAGGGATCGGGGATGAAAAACTGTTTTTT

v_call: TRBV7-8
j_call: TRBJ2-2
d_call: -
clone_size: few
cdr3_aa: CASSFTGANTGELFF
cdr3_nt: TGTGCCAGCAGCTTTACGGGGGCGAACACCGGGGAGCTGTTTTTT

v_call: TRBV11-2
j_call: TRBJ2-2
d_call: -
clone_size: few
cdr3_aa: CASSVTGGARELFF
cdr3_nt: TGTGCCAGCAGCGTCACCGGCGGGGCCAGGGAGCTGTTTTTT

v_call: TRBV9
j_call: TRBJ2-1
d_call: TRBD2
clone_size: -
cdr3_aa: CASSAGLAGYNEQFF
cdr3_nt: TGTGCCAGCAGCGCGGGACTAGCGGGCTACAATGAGCAGTTCTTC

v_call: TRBV5-1
j_call: TRBJ1-2
d_call: -
clone_size: -
cdr3_aa: CASSPDSNYGYTF
cdr3_nt: TGCGCCAGCAGCCCAGACTCTAACTATGGCTACACCTTC

v_call: TRBV19
j_call: TRBJ1-1
d_call: -
clone_size: -
cdr3_aa: CASRTRAEAFF
cdr3_nt: TGTGCCAGTAGGACCAGGGCTGAAGCTTTCTTT

v_call: TRBV5-1
j_call: TRBJ2-7
d_call: TRBD2
clone_size: -
cdr3_aa: CASRRLAGPYEQYF
cdr3_nt: TGCGCCAGCAGGAGACTAGCGGGCCCCTACGAGCAGTACTTC